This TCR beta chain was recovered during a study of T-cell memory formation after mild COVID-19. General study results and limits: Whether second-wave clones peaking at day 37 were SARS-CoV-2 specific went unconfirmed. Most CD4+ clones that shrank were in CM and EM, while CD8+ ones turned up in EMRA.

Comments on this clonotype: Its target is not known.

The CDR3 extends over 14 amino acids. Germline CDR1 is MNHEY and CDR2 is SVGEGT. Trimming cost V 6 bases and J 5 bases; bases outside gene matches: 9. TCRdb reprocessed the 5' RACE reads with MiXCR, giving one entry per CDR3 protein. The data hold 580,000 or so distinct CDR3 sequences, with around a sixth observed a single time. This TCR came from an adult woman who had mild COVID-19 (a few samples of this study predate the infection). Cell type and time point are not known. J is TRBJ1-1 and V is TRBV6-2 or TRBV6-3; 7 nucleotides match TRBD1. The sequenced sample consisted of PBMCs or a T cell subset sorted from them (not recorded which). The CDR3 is CASRSLTGRTEAFF. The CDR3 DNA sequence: TGTGCCAGCAGGTCCTTGACAGGGCGTACTGAAGCTTTCTTT.